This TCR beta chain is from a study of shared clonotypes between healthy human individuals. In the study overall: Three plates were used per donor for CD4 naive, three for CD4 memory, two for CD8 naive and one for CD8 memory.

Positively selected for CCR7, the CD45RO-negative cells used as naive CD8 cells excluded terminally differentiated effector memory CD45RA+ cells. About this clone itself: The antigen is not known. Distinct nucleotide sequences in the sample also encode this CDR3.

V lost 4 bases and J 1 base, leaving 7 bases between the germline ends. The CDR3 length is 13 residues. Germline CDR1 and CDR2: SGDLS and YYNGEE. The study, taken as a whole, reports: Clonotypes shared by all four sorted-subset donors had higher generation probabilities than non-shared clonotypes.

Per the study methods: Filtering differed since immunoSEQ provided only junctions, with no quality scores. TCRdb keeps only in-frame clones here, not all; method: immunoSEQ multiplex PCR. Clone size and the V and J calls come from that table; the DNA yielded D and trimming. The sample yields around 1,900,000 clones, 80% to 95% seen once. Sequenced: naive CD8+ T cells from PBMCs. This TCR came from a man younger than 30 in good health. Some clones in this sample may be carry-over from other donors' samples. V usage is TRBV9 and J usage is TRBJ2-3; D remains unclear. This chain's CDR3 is CASSPPRTDTQYF. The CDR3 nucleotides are TGTGCCAGCAGCCCCCCCCGCACAGATACGCAGTATTTT.